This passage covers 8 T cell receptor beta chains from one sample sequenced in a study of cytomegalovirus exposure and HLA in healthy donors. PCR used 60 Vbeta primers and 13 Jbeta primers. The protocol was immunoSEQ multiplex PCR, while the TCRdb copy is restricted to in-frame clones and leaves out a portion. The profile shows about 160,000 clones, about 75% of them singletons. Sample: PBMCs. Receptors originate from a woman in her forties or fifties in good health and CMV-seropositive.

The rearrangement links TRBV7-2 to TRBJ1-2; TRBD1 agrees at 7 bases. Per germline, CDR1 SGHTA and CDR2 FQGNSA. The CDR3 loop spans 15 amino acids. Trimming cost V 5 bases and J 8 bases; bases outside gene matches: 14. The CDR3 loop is CASSEWDSGGLGYTF. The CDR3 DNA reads TGTGCCAGCAGCGAATGGGACAGCGGGGGATTAGGCTACACCTTC.

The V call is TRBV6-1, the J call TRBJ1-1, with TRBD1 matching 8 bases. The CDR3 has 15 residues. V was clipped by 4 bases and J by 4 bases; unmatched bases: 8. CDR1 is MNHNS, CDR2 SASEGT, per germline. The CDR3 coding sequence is TGTGCCAGCAGTGTGATACCAGGGGGCGGCACTGAAGCTTTCTTT. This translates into CASSVIPGGGTEAFF.

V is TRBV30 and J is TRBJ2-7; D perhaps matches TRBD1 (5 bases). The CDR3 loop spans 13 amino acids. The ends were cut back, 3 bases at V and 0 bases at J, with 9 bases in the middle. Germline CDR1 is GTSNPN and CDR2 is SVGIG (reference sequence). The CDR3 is CAWRTDSSYEQYF. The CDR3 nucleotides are TGTGCCTGGAGAACCGACAGCTCCTACGAGCAGTACTTC. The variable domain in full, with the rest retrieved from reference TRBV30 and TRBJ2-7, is SQTIHQWPATLVQPVGSPLSLECTVEGTSNPNLYWYRQAAGRGLQLLFYSVGIGQISSEVPQNLSASRPQDRQFILSSKKLLLSDSGFYLCAWRTDSSYEQYFGPGTRLTVT.

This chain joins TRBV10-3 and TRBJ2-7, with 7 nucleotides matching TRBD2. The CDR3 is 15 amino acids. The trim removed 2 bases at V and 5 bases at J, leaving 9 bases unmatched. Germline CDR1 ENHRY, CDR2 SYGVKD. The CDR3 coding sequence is TGTGCCATCAGTGAGGGCCCTAGCGGTTCCCACGAGCAGTACTTC. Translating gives CAISEGPSGSHEQYF.

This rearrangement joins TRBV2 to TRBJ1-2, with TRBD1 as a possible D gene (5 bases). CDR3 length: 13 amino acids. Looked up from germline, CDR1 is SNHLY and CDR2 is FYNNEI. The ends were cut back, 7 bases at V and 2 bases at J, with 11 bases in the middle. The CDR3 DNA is TGTGCCAGCATTGGGGGGGACAACTATGGCTACACCTTC. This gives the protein CASIGGDNYGYTF.

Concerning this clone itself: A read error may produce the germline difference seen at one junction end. CDR3: CSSSLVIADSTDTQYF. In DNA form, the CDR3 reads TGTTCCAGCAGCTTAGTAATAGCGGATAGCACAGATACGCAGTATTTT. The chain uses TRBV7-9 and TRBJ2-3, with a weak D call TRBD2 (6 bases). This CDR3 comprises 16 residues. The germline CDR1 and CDR2 sequences are SEHNR and FQNEAQ (reference sequence).

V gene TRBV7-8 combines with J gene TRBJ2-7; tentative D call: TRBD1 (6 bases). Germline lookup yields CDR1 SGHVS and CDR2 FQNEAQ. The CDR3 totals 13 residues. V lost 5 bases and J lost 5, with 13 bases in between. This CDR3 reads CASSARGTHEQYF. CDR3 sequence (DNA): TGTGCCAGCAGCGCCAGGGGAACCCACGAGCAGTACTTC.

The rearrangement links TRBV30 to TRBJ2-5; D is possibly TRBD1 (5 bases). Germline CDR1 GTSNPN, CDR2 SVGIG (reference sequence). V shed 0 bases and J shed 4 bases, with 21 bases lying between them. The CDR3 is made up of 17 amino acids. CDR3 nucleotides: TGTGCCTGGAGTGTACTCAAGGGGCTTAGTTTCCGAGAGACCCAGTACTTC. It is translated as CAWSVLKGLSFRETQYF.